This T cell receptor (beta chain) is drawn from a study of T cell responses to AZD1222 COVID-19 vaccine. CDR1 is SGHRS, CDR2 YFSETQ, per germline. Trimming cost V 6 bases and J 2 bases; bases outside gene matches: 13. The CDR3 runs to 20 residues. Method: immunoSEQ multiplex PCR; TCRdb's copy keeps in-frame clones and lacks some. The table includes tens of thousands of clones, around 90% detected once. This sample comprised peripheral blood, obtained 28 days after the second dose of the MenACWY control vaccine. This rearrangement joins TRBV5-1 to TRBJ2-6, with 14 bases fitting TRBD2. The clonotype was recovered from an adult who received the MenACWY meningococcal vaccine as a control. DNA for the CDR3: TGCGCCAGCACCTTTCCCCAGGGACTAGCGGGAGTGGCTGGGGCCAACGTCCTGACTTTC. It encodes CASTFPQGLAGVAGANVLTF.